This T cell receptor (beta chain) originates from a study of blood T cell repertoires in COVID-19 (TCRdb year 2020). General notes on the study: Collaborator samples came from the United States, Italy and Spain and covered acute and convalescent phases of COVID-19. The prospective study material was composed of cDNA or gDNA derived from T cells, B-cell-depleted T cells, or PBMCs. Deeply sampled blood TCRbeta repertoires from subjects exposed to, actively infected with, or recovered from COVID-19 were included in the dataset. A freely available public database, intended as a resource for researchers studying the immune response to SARS-CoV-2, is where the repertoires were released. The samples were drawn from the first 160 participants of the ongoing ImmuneRACE study and from 950 to 1,500 subjects provided by 6 global collaborators. Nearly every sample came with metadata listing a de-identified subject ID, COVID-19 status, age in years and sex. Where available, HLA class I and class II types were taken from metadata supplied by the sample provider and were not determined by assay-based typing.

TCRbeta CDR3 regions were amplified from genomic DNA using the immunoSEQ Assay, a bias-controlled multiplex PCR. In the original analysis: Within the assay, amplification of reference gene primers was used to estimate how many nucleated cells each sample contained. To quantify the absolute abundance of each unique TCRbeta CDR3 rearrangement, sequence reads were collapsed and filtered. Productive Simpson clonality was computed per sample as the square root of Simpson's diversity index over productive rearrangements. In TCRdb, the immuneACCESS table is reduced to in-frame sequences with V and J assigned. These tables do not hold every clone; where another copy was compared, an unresolved V gene accounts for under half, and the others remain unexplained. That table supplies the V and J calls and clone size; D and trimming were determined from the DNA. For this sample the table gives a few hundred thousand clones, of which around 91% were detected only once. Under 1.1% of the sample is held by the ten biggest clonotypes.

With respect to this clone: This clone's antigen is unknown. One base away there is no much larger clone; base qualities are not given.

Results and caveats for the whole study, not just this receptor: How much clinical and demographic metadata was included differed by source and by participant, and the metadata was provided uncurated.

In Seattle, one collaborating source enrolled patients while the infection was active and tracked those patients longitudinally over the course of disease. The collaborating institutions used their own protocols to collect whole blood in K2EDTA tubes. For TCRbeta analysis, collaborators shipped samples as frozen whole blood, isolated PBMCs, or DNA extracted from either of those sample types. Germline trimming: 5 bases from V, 8 bases from J; junction bases outside gene matches: 6. The CDR3 numbers 13 residues from cysteine through phenylalanine. The entry retains the CDR3 DNA only, 39 bases that are in frame from base 1. The germline V gene (reference sequence) sets CDR1 to MNHEY and CDR2 to SMNVEV.

The sample taken for sequencing was peripheral blood. This TCR derives from a middle-aged woman with COVID-19, enrolled during active disease. The chain was built from TRBV27 and TRBJ2-1; 7 central bases correspond to TRBD2. The nucleotide sequence reads as follows: TGTGCCAGCAGTCACCCCCGGGGGGATGAGCAGTTCTTC. Its product reads: CASSHPRGDEQFF.